The T cell receptor (beta chain) described here comes from a study of identical twins. Study results and limitations: Fewer insertions were carried by abundant cord blood beta clonotypes, but none was seen in memory repertoires. Where out-of-frame alpha sequences were twin-shared, they showed excess low generation probability.

Carrying unique molecular identifiers, the cDNA also gained a universal primer site through template switching. Via MiXCR, TCRdb re-called the 5' RACE reads, giving one row per CDR3 protein. The sample consists of 450,000 or so distinct CDR3 sequences, about 24% of them appearing once. CDR1 and CDR2 from the germline V gene are MNHNS and SASEGT. The CDR3 covers 14 residues. V was trimmed by 5 bases and J by 3 bases, leaving 12 bases between them. As regards this clonotype: Its specificity is not known.

These data were also reused for a study on T cells expressing NK-cell markers. That publication notes: Dominant NKG2C+ clonotypes in 5 or 6 donors made up roughly 1.0-7.0% of CD8+ T cells.

This TCR derives from a woman aged 18-29 years in good health. Material for sequencing was CD4+ T cells sorted from blood. The gene calls are TRBV6-1 and TRBJ2-3; D perhaps matches TRBD1 (6 bases). CDR3 coding DNA: TGTGCCAGCAGTCCACATACAGGGACAGATACGCAGTATTTT. Its translation is CASSPHTGTDTQYF.